This passage covers 29 T cell receptor beta chains from one sample sequenced in a study of shared clonotypes between healthy human individuals (dated by TCRdb to the early 2020s). Receptors were amplified or captured by the immunoSEQ multiplex PCR assay. The table was pulled from immuneACCESS by TCRdb, which kept in-frame rearrangements only. Such tables lose some clones; where checked, under half of the loss comes from unresolved V genes, and the rest has no known cause. The sample table shows a few million clones, and less than 95% are seen once. The ten most abundant clones make up about 0.36% of the sample. Input material: naive CD4+ T cells from PBMCs. The cell subset or site label on this specimen signifies: CD45RA+ positively selected. The receptors originated from a man aged 18 to 35 in good health. Some clones in this sample may be carry-over from other donors' samples.

The chain carries TRBV28 and TRBJ1-2; D not certain. V was pared by 7 bases and J by 0 bases, with 9 bases between. Germline loops: CDR1 MDHEN, CDR2 SYDVKM. The CDR3 has 13 residues. Here the CDR3 reads CASNGRANYGYTF. The DNA for the CDR3 is TGTGCCAGCAATGGCAGAGCTAACTATGGCTACACCTTC.

V gene TRBV5-1 combines with J gene TRBJ2-3; weak D call: TRBD2 (6 bases). V lost 0 bases to trimming and J lost 4 bases, with 18 bases between them. Germline CDR1 reads SGHRS; CDR2 reads YFSETQ. The CDR3 contains 17 residues. CDR3 residues: CASSLAGASDWADTQYF. CDR3 sequence (DNA): TGCGCCAGCAGCTTGGCCGGGGCTAGCGACTGGGCAGATACGCAGTATTTT.

The rearrangement uses TRBV5-1 and TRBJ2-5; possible D gene TRBD2, 8 bases. Germline V gene data show CDR1 as SGHRS and CDR2 as YFSETQ. The CDR3 runs to 16 residues. Trimming took off 3 bases at V and 4 bases at J, with 19 bases between the two ends. The CDR3 DNA follows: TGCGCCAGCAGCTCGGCCGGACAGGCGGGAGGAGAGACCCAGTACTTC. Amino acid sequence: CASSSAGQAGGETQYF.

This clone has a single count. The chain employs TRBV28 and TRBJ2-2; 15 nucleotides agree with TRBD2. This CDR3 contains 19 residues. Per the germline V gene, CDR1 is MDHEN and CDR2 is SYDVKM. V trimming: 4 bases; J trimming: 5 bases; junction bases outside the gene matches: 11. CDR3 in DNA: TGTGCCAGCAGTTCCTTCCGGACTAGCGGGAGGGCCGGTACCGGGGAGCTGTTTTTT. The encoded protein is CASSSFRTSGRAGTGELFF.

The chain carries TRBV5-3 and TRBJ1-2, with 10 bases identical to TRBD1. TRBV5-3 is designated an ORF whose function remains uncertain. V trimming: 3 bases; J trimming: 2 bases; junction bases outside the gene matches: 4. The CDR3 runs to 15 residues. CDR3 in DNA: TGTGCCAGAAGCTCCCGACAGGGGGCGAACTATGGCTACACCTTC. Translation: CARSSRQGANYGYTF.

The CDR3 reads CASSLASGITDTQYF. Here the CDR3 DNA reads TGTGCCAGCAGCTTGGCCAGCGGGATCACAGATACGCAGTATTTT. This chain joins TRBV5-4 and TRBJ2-3; 7 positions agree with TRBD2. CDR3 length: 15 residues. Germline V gives CDR1 SGHNT, CDR2 YYREEE (reference sequence). V shed 0 bases and J 2 bases; nucleotides not matched to a gene: 3.

The J gene is TRBJ2-1, the V gene TRBV5-4; unclear D gene. Trimming stripped 4 bases from V and 3 bases from J, with 14 bases between. The germline V gene encodes CDR1 SGHNT and CDR2 YYREEE (reference sequence). The CDR3 sequence is 15 residues long. The CDR3 loop reads CASSPTGPFYNEQFF. The DNA for the CDR3 is TGTGCCAGCAGCCCTACTGGACCGTTCTACAATGAGCAGTTCTTC.

V is TRBV5-5 and J is TRBJ1-2; 7 nucleotides match TRBD1. Losses at the gene ends were 4 bases for V and 2 bases for J; bases not matched to a gene: 5. Germline V gives CDR1 SGHKS, CDR2 YYEKEE (reference sequence). The CDR3 runs 14 residues. The CDR3 coding sequence is TGTGCCAGCAGCCTCGGACAGGTGAACTATGGCTACACCTTC. Translated, it gives CASSLGQVNYGYTF.

The CDR3 DNA sequence: TGCGCCAGCATCTCCGGGACTAGCGGGATCAATGAGCAGTTCTTC. Amino acids: CASISGTSGINEQFF. This chain links TRBV10-1 with TRBJ2-1; TRBD2 aligns across 13 bases. Germline loops: CDR1 WNHNN, CDR2 SYGVQD (reference sequence). V shed 7 bases and J 6 bases; nucleotides not matched to a gene: 6. The CDR3 sequence is 15 residues long.

A remark on this clone: At one boundary the junction diverges from the germline segment, which might be a read error. This chain's CDR3 is CASSPSTWGANNKLF. The CDR3 DNA is TGTGCCAGCAGTCCAAGCACATGGGGGGCCAACAATAAACTCTTC. The gene calls are TRBV28 and TRBJ2-7; D is possibly TRBD1 or TRBD2 (6 bases each). The germline gives CDR1 MDHEN, CDR2 SYDVKM. The CDR3 sequence is 15 residues long.

Turning to this clone: This same CDR3 is encoded by further DNA sequences in the sample. The V call is TRBV2, the J call TRBJ2-5, with 7 bases aligning to TRBD2. The CDR3 spans 14 residues. Germline V gene sequence: CDR1 SNHLY, CDR2 FYNNEI. V was pared by 2 bases and J by 2 bases, with 2 bases of the junction left unmatched. The CDR3 nucleotides are TGTGCCAGCAGTGAAACAGCGGGGCAAGAGACCCAGTACTTC. Translating gives CASSETAGQETQYF. Filled out from reference TRBV2 and TRBJ2-5, the complete variable domain reads EPEVTQTPSHQVTQMGQEVILRCVPISNHLYFYWYRQILGQKVEFLVSFYNNEISEKSEIFDDQFSVERPDGSNFTLKIRSTKLEDSAMYFCASSETAGQETQYFGPGTRLLVL.

This rearrangement joins TRBV7-2 to TRBJ2-1, with TRBD1 identical over 8 bases. Germline CDR1 SGHTA, CDR2 FQGNSA. The CDR3 is 15 amino acids. The junction had 6 bases not matched to a gene; V was cut back by 0 bases and J by 8 bases. CDR3 protein: CASSLAELTGDEQFF. CDR3 bases: TGTGCCAGCAGCTTAGCGGAGTTGACAGGGGATGAGCAGTTCTTC.

CDR3 sequence reads: CASSAGTSGRQETQYF. CDR3 sequence (DNA): TGTGCCAGCAGTGCGGGGACTAGCGGGAGACAAGAGACCCAGTACTTC. The genes are TRBV2 and TRBJ2-5, with 14 positions matching TRBD2. The V gene's germline CDR1 is SNHLY and CDR2 FYNNEI. V gave up 4 bases and J gave up 2 bases; unmatched junction bases: 3. The CDR3 spans 16 residues.

For the CDR3, the DNA is TGTGCTGGGCTGGCTGGGGCCAACGTCCTGACTTTC. Encoded protein: CAGLAGANVLTF. V gene TRBV7-9 combines with J gene TRBJ2-6; D remains ambiguous. The CDR3 has 12 residues. Germline CDR1 reads SEHNR; CDR2 reads FQNEAQ (reference sequence).

This clone was seen a few times. The chain joins TRBV30 to TRBJ1-1; TRBD1 might be the D (6 bases). The ends were cut back, 0 bases at V and 4 bases at J, with 15 bases in the middle. The CDR3 is 15 amino acids. Germline V CDR1 and CDR2: GTSNPN, SVGIG (reference sequence). CDR3 in DNA: TGTGCCTGGAGTGTACTTAAGGGGGTCGGCACTGAAGCTTTCTTT. It specifies CAWSVLKGVGTEAFF. The full variable domain, its missing parts supplied by reference TRBV30 and TRBJ1-1, is SQTIHQWPATLVQPVGSPLSLECTVEGTSNPNLYWYRQAAGRGLQLLFYSVGIGQISSEVPQNLSASRPQDRQFILSSKKLLLSDSGFYLCAWSVLKGVGTEAFFGQGTRLTVV.

In nucleotides, the CDR3 is TGTGCCAGCAGTTTAGGTGCCAGGGGAGGGGGCTACACCTTC. Translating it yields CASSLGARGGGYTF. The chain combines TRBV28 with TRBJ1-2; possible D gene TRBD1, 6 bases. Germline CDR1 MDHEN, CDR2 SYDVKM. This CDR3 contains 14 residues. V was shortened by 2 bases and J by 8 bases, with 15 bases between the two germline ends.

This clone was detected a few times. The chain couples TRBV7-9 to TRBJ2-7; no reliable D call. The CDR3 is made up of 11 amino acids. V was clipped by 4 bases and J by 3 bases, with 4 bases between them. CDR1 is SEHNR and CDR2 is FQNEAQ in the germline V gene (reference sequence). The DNA of the CDR3 is TGTGCCAGCAGCTCCTTCTACGAGCAGTACTTC. Protein sequence: CASSSFYEQYF.

This rearrangement joins TRBV5-1 to TRBJ2-3; 7 nucleotides align to TRBD1. This CDR3 is 16 amino acids long. J was trimmed by 2 bases and V by 0 bases; bases with no gene match: 6. CDR1 and CDR2 (germline): SGHRS, YFSETQ. CDR3 DNA: TGCGCCAGCAGCTTGGGTGGGACAGCCTTCACAGATACGCAGTATTTT. It yields the protein CASSLGGTAFTDTQYF.

The rearrangement links TRBV5-1 to TRBJ2-7; 9 bases line up with TRBD1. The trim removed 1 base at V and 6 bases at J, leaving 8 bases unmatched. CDR1 is SGHRS, CDR2 YFSETQ, per germline. This CDR3 has 15 residues. Here the CDR3 DNA reads TGCGCCAGCAGCTTGCGGAGGACAGGGGCTGGCGAGCAGTACTTC. Translation: CASSLRRTGAGEQYF.

The rearrangement uses TRBV5-8 and TRBJ2-7, with 7 positions matching TRBD1. Trimming removed 5 bases from V and 9 bases from J; junction bases left unmatched: 17. CDR3 size: 15 residues. The germline V gene has CDR1 SGHTS and CDR2 YDEGEE. This CDR3 is CASRGLGQAVEGQYF. For the CDR3, the DNA is TGTGCCAGCAGGGGCCTAGGACAGGCAGTGGAAGGGCAGTACTTC.

V is TRBV18 and J is TRBJ2-7; D gene unclear. The CDR3 contains 12 residues. Germline loops: CDR1 KGHSH, CDR2 LQKENI. The germline V and J ends were trimmed by 2 bases and 6 bases, with 8 bases remaining between them. The DNA for the CDR3 is TGTGCCAGCTCACCAAGCGAGCGCGAGCAGTACTTC. Amino acid sequence: CASSPSEREQYF.

The rearrangement links TRBV10-2 to TRBJ2-5; either TRBD1 or TRBD2 may fit D (5 bases each). V lost 4 bases and J 2 bases, leaving 20 bases between the germline ends. There are 17 residues in the CDR3. Per germline, CDR1 WSHSY and CDR2 SAAADI. The CDR3 DNA reads TGCGCCAGCAGTGGTACCATCGTACGGGACGGACAAGAGACCCAGTACTTC. Its translation is CASSGTIVRDGQETQYF.

This chain connects TRBV11-2 to TRBJ1-5; D unresolved. The CDR3 has 13 residues. The V gene's germline CDR1 is SGHAT and CDR2 FQNNGV. Deletions cut 4 bases from V and 3 bases from J, with 7 bases between. DNA of the CDR3: TGTGCCAGCAGCTCGGGATTCAATCAGCCCCAGCATTTT. Amino acid sequence: CASSSGFNQPQHF.

The CDR3 DNA follows: TGTGCCAGCAGTTTATGGGAGACCGCATCCGGGGGGGCGGGCTACACCTTC. As protein: CASSLWETASGGAGYTF. This rearrangement joins TRBV28 to TRBJ1-2, with D perhaps matching TRBD1 (6 bases). From germline, CDR1 is MDHEN and CDR2 SYDVKM. CDR3 length: 17 amino acids. Trimming cost V 0 bases and J 8 bases, with 22 bases left between them.

This clone was recorded a few times. The J gene is TRBJ1-1, the V gene TRBV19; D call uncertain. V was clipped by 1 base and J by 0 bases, with 6 bases between them. Per the germline V gene, CDR1 is LNHDA and CDR2 is SQIVND (reference sequence). The CDR3 loop spans 14 amino acids. CDR3 sequence (DNA): TGTGCCAGTAGTATAGCCTTGCTGAACACTGAAGCTTTCTTT. It encodes CASSIALLNTEAFF.

This chain links TRBV2 with TRBJ1-2; 12 bases agree with TRBD1. V shed 6 bases and J 0 bases; nucleotides not matched to a gene: 5. The germline gives CDR1 SNHLY, CDR2 FYNNEI. The CDR3 consists of 16 residues. CDR3 residues: CASSGTGGVSNYGYTF. The CDR3, as DNA: TGTGCCAGCAGCGGGACAGGGGGCGTTTCTAACTATGGCTACACCTTC.

CDR3 amino acids: CASSFDSFQETQYF. The CDR3 DNA reads as TGTGCCAGCAGCTTCGACAGCTTCCAAGAGACCCAGTACTTC. The rearrangement links TRBV7-9 to TRBJ2-5, with D possibly matching TRBD1 (5 bases). The CDR3 runs to 14 residues. CDR1 and CDR2 (germline): SEHNR, FQNEAQ (reference sequence). The V end lost 3 bases, the J end lost 1 base, and 9 bases lay between the germline ends.

This sequence joins TRBV10-2 and TRBJ1-1; 7 nucleotides match TRBD1. With V trimmed by 3 bases and J by 0 bases, 1 base remained unmatched. Germline V CDR1 and CDR2: WSHSY, SAAADI. This CDR3 contains 14 residues. In DNA, the CDR3 is TGCGCCAGCAGTGATAGGGGGCTGAACACTGAAGCTTTCTTT. Its protein is CASSDRGLNTEAFF.

The chain uses TRBV7-3 and TRBJ2-1, with 7 bases fitting TRBD1. CDR1 and CDR2 (germline): SGHTA, FQGTGA. CDR3 length equals 15 residues. The V and J ends lost 5 bases and 4 bases, in that order; junction bases with no gene match: 8. CDR3 bases: TGTGCCAGCAGCCCCTCCGGGACAGTATACAATGAGCAGTTCTTC. This encodes CASSPSGTVYNEQFF.